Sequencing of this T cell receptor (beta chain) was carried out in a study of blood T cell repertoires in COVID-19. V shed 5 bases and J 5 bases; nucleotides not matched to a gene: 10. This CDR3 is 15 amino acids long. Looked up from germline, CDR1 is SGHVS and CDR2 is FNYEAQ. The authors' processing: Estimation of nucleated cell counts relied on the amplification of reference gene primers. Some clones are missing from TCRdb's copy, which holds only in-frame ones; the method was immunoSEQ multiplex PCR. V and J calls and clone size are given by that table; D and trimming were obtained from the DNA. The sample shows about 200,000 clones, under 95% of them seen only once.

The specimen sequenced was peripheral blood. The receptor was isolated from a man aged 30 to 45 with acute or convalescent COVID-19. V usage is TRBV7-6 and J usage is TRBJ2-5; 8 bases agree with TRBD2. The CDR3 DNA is TGTGCCAGCAGCCTCCGGGGGGGCGCAAGGGAGACCCAGTACTTC. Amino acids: CASSLRGGARETQYF.